The clone carrying this T cell receptor (beta chain) was detected a few times. Its cognate antigen is unknown. Profiling relied on immunoSEQ multiplex PCR, and the TCRdb table lists in-frame clones only, not all of them. The sample has approximately 140,000 clones; about 91% are singletons. Between the trimmed V and J ends, which lost 7 bases and 7 bases, there was a span of 17 bases. Germline V gene sequence: CDR1 MNHEY, CDR2 SVGAGI. This CDR3 contains 15 residues. This record comes from a study of T cell responses to AZD1222 COVID-19 vaccine. Study outcomes and limitations: Donors skewed white British and female; clonal diversity was possibly underestimated.

The gene calls are TRBV6-5 and TRBJ1-6; D is uncertain. Sequenced here: peripheral blood, sampled on day 0 of AZD1222 vaccination. The source is an adult in good health. For the CDR3, the DNA is TGTGCCAGCACACGGGAGGCGGATCCGAATTCACCCCTCCACTTT. Its translation: CASTREADPNSPLHF.